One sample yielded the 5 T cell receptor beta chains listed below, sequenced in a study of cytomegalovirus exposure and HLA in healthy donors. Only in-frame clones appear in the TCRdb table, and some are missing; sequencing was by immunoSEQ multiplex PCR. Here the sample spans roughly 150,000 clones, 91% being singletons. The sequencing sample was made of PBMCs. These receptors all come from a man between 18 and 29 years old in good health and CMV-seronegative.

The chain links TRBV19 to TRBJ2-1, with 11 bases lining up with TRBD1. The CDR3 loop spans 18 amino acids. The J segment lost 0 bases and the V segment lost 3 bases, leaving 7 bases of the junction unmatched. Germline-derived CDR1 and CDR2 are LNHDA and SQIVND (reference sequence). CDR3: CASSIRDRGFPSYNEQFF. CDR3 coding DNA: TGTGCCAGTAGTATTCGGGACAGGGGGTTCCCCTCCTACAATGAGCAGTTCTTC.

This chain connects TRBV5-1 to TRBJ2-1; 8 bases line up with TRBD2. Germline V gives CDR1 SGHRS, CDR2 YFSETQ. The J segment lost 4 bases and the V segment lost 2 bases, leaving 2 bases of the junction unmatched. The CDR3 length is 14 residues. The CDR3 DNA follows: TGCGCCAGCAGCTTACCTAGCGGGTACAATGAGCAGTTCTTC. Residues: CASSLPSGYNEQFF.

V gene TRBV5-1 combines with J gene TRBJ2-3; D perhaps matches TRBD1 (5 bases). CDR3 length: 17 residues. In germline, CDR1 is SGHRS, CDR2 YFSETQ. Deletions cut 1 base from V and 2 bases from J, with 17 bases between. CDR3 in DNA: TGCGCCAGCAGCTTGACAAAGGGGTACAAGGACACAGATACGCAGTATTTT. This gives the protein CASSLTKGYKDTDTQYF. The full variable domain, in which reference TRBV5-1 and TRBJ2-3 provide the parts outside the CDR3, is KAGVTQTPRYLIKTRGQQVTLSCSPISGHRSVSWYQQTPGQGLQFLFEYFSETQRNKGNFPGRFSGRQFSNSRSEMNVSTLELGDSALYLCASSLTKGYKDTDTQYFGPGTRLTVL.

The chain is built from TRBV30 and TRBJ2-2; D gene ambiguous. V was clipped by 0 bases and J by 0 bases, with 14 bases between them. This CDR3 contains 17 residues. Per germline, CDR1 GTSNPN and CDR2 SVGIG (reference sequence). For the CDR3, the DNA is TGTGCCTGGAGTGTGTCGTCTAGTAGTGCGAACACCGGGGAGCTGTTTTTT. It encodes CAWSVSSSSANTGELFF.

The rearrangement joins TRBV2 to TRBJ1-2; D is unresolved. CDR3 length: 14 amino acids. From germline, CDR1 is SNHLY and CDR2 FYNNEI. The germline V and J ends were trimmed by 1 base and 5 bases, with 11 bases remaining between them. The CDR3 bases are TGTGCCAGCAGTGAAGGCCCTATCGGGTATGGCTACACCTTC. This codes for CASSEGPIGYGYTF.